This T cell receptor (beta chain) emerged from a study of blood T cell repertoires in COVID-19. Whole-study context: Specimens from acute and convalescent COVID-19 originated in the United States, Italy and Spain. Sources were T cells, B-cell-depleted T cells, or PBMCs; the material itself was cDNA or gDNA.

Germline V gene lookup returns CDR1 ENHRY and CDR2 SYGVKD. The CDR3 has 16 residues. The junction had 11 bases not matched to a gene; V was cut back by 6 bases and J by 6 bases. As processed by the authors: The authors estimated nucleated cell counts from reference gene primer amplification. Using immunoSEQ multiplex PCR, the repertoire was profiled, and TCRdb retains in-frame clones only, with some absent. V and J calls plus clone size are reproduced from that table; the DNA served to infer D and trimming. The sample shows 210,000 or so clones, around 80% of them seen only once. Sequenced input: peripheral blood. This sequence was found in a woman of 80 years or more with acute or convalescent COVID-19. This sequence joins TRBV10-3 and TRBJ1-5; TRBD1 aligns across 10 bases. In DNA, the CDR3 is TGTGCCATCAGGTCCGGGGGGACAGGGGAGGGTCAGCCCCAGCATTTT. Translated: CAIRSGGTGEGQPQHF.